Listed below are T cell receptor beta chains from one sample, sequenced in a study of CD4 and CD8 cells across lung adenocarcinoma regions. TCRdb fed the PCR reads into MiXCR, producing one record per CDR3 protein. The data contain 20,000 to 25,000 distinct CDR3 sequences, around half of them singletons. The sequenced material came from CD8+ T cells from the center of a lung tumor. These TCRs come from a female donor with lung adenocarcinoma. The CD4 and CD8 labels of this study may be unreliable. Both conserved end residues are trimmed from each CDR3.

TRBV10-1	TRBJ2-4	ASSGAGSTDTQY
TRBV6-1	TRBJ2-4	ASGLGAKDMQY
TRBV7-2	TRBJ1-6	ASSSKAGTSSYEQY
TRBV10-1	TRBJ2-5	AGRGGCDQETQY
TRBV4-1	-	ASSQVPGSEQY
TRBV6-1	TRBJ2-3	ASSEYGLAGYLDTQY
TRBV12-3/TRBV12-4	TRBJ2-5	AGSSAGTGGRNQETQY
TRBV27	TRBJ2-1	ASSLARTPHNEQF
TRBV10-3	TRBJ2-3	AISAGAGAENTQY
TRBV10-3	TRBJ2-4	AGLVRGDEDTQY
TRBV10-1	TRBJ2-4	GSKGRQAKDTQY
TRBV6-1	TRBJ2-1	ASSPRGSGGAYNEQF
TRBV27	-	ASGVGAGPSSYNEQY
TRBV6-1	TRBJ2-3	ASSDLAGSSTDTQY
TRBV14	TRBJ1-4	ASSQDWGEKLF
TRBV12-3/TRBV12-4	TRBJ2-3	ASSFSRGRGTEAQY